Only a few counts were recorded for the clone carrying this T cell receptor beta chain. Its antigen is still unknown. RNA transcripts gave rise to amplified TCR beta CDR3 regions. The HTBI primer set drove a first-round RT-PCR of the TCR CDR3. TCRdb fed the multiplex PCR reads into MiXCR, producing one record per CDR3 protein. The repertoire consists of 350,000 to 400,000 distinct CDR3 sequences, with approximately 15% occurring once and the leading ten covering about 33%. The entry originates in a study of T cells in Graves' hyperthyroidism and ophthalmopathy. Study results and caveats: Most clonotypes expanded in thyroid above 0.001 were likewise present in blood.

Sample: blood. This TCR came from a woman under 40 with Graves' hyperthyroidism.

This CDR3 reads CASSLTGFGGDTQYF. CDR3 nucleotide sequence: TGCGCCAGCAGCTTGACGGGGTTTGGAGGGGATACGCAGTATTTT. This rearrangement joins TRBV5-1 to TRBJ2-3; possibly TRBD2 for D (6 bases). Trimming removed 1 base at V and 6 bases at J, with 15 bases between. There are 15 residues in the CDR3. Germline V gene lookup returns CDR1 SGHRS and CDR2 YFSETQ.